This T cell receptor beta chain came from a study of CD8 T cells in Susac syndrome. Study-wide points: The authors acknowledged that the study's TCR sequencing and HLA analysis involved relatively few individuals.

Random hexamers served to reverse transcribe roughly 0.45 to 1 ug RNA. A multiplex approach, immunoSEQ multiplex PCR, amplified TCR beta CDR3 across 54 Vbeta and 13 Jbeta. MiXCR, applied by TCRdb to the immunoSEQ multiplex PCR reads, yields one record per CDR3 protein. The sample carries approximately 200,000 distinct CDR3 sequences, over 90% recorded once. Concerning this clonotype: Its specificity is unknown.

The authors carried out high-throughput sequencing of TCR beta. They applied it to CD8+ and CD4+ T cells obtained from blood. Negative isolation yielded CD4+ and CD8+ T cells, and FACS enriched TEMRA cells. CDR3 length: 16 amino acids. Germline V gene sequence: CDR1 SGHRS, CDR2 YFSETQ. Trimming stripped 0 bases from V and 8 bases from J, with 18 bases between. V is TRBV5-1 and J is TRBJ2-1; the D gene could be TRBD1 or TRBD2 (5 bases each). The origin of this receptor is a human donor with multiple sclerosis. Source material: CD4+ T cells from PBMCs. The CDR3 sequence is CASSLGGRTVGDEQFF. In DNA, the CDR3 is TGCGCCAGCAGCTTGGGAGGTCGAACGGTGGGGGATGAGCAGTTCTTC.